This T cell receptor (beta chain) was sequenced during a study of blood T cells in healthy people across ages. Overall study results and limits: Diversity figures based on one million T cells were deemed too low. Relative to aged donors, long-lived donors carried more naive CD4+ cells and displayed higher diversity. Unknown CMV status may confound age-related changes in expanded clones.

Worth noting for this clonotype: Antigen: not known.

V shed 7 bases and J 7 bases; nucleotides not matched to a gene: 9. The CDR3 loop spans 13 amino acids. Germline V gene data show CDR1 as SGHTA and CDR2 as FQGNSA. Through a sample-barcoded 5' primer and a J-beta primer mix, a second PCR was run for 7 to 11 cycles. TCRdb passed the 5' RACE reads through MiXCR, listing each CDR3 protein once. The data contain roughly 1.5 million distinct CDR3 sequences, 35% to 45% of them singletons. Peripheral blood was drawn, approximately 9.5 milliliters per donor. The source material was blood. The chain recombines TRBV7-2 with TRBJ2-7; 8 bases map to TRBD2. This sequence was found in a woman aged 18-29 years in good health. CDR3 sequence (DNA): TGTGCCAGCACCATCACTAGCGGTGGAGAGCAGTACTTC. Translated: CASTITSGGEQYF. Combining the CDR3 with reference TRBV7-2 and TRBJ2-7 gives the whole variable domain GAGVSQSPSNKVTEKGKDVELRCDPISGHTALYWYRQSLGQGLEFLIYFQGNSAPDKSGLPSDRFSAERTGGSVSTLTIQRTQQEDSAVYLCASTITSGGEQYFGPGTRLTVT.